Sequencing of this T cell receptor (beta chain) was carried out in a study of low-dose radiotherapy and immunotherapy resistance in tumors. Across the whole study: Members of Cohort 1 were treated with 0.5 Gy per fraction every 2 weeks. The prescribed total PTV dose was 6.5 Gy. The 200 mg/m2 dose of intravenous cyclophosphamide was given every two weeks, one day before radiation and immunotherapy.

Time point specified: before trial treatment. Donors were treated with nivolumab, ipilimumab, aspirin, and low-dose cyclophosphamide and radiotherapy. Germline V gene data show CDR1 as GTSNPN and CDR2 as SVGIG (reference sequence). The V and J ends lost 3 bases and 10 bases respectively, with 9 bases between them. The CDR3 runs 10 residues. Priming of first-strand cDNA relied on TRAV- and TRBV-specific primers (covering alpha and beta chains). Amplification, which lasted around 20 PCR cycles, used a constant-region primer and V-primer adapter to amplify TCRs. MiXCR was run by TCRdb on the reads, yielding one entry per CDR3 protein. The data contain roughly 54,000 distinct CDR3 sequences, approximately 26% of them singletons.

This sequence joins TRBV30 and TRBJ1-1; D call uncertain. The origin of this receptor is a male donor with prostate cancer. The material sequenced was PBMCs, taken before treatment. CDR3 in amino acids: CAWRSPPAFF. The CDR3 DNA is TGTGCCTGGAGGTCCCCCCCAGCTTTCTTT.